This T cell receptor (beta chain) was sequenced during a study of blood T cell repertoires in COVID-19. TCRdb's copy holds only in-frame clones and misses some; the assay was immunoSEQ multiplex PCR. Here the sample spans 200,000 or so clones, more than 65% being singletons. Participant-given clinical history determined each cohort assignment. The germline CDR1 and CDR2 sequences are LNHDA and SQIVND (reference sequence). V lost 8 bases to trimming and J lost 5 bases, with 9 bases between them. This CDR3 has 11 residues. The chain is built from TRBV19 and TRBJ1-2; D ambiguous. The source of this sequence is a man aged 40-49 years who had recovered from COVID-19. Material for sequencing was PBMCs or T cells enriched from blood (not recorded which). The CDR3 spells CASWTGYGYTF. CDR3 nucleotides: TGTGCCAGTTGGACGGGGTATGGCTACACCTTC.